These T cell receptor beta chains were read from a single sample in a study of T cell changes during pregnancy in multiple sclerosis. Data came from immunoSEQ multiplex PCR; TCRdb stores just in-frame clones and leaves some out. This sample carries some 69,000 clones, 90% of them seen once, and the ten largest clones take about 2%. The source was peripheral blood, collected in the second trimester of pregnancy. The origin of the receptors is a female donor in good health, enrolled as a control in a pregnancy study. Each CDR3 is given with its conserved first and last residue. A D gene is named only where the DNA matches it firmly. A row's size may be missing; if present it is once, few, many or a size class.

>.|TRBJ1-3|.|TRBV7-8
CASSLGAILNTIYF
TGTGCCAGCAGCTTGGGGGCGATCCTGAACACCATATATTTT
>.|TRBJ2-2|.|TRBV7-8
CASSFHSGELFF
TGTGCCAGCAGCTTCCACTCCGGGGAGCTGTTTTTT
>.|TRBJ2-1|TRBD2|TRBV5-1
CASRGGYEQFF
TGCGCCAGCAGGGGGGGGTATGAGCAGTTCTTC
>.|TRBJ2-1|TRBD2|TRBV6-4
CASSDERGGNNEQFF
TGTGCCAGCAGTGACGAGCGGGGGGGCAACAATGAGCAGTTCTTC
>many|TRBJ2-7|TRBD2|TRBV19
CASSSLAGDIYEQYF
TGTGCCAGTAGTAGCCTAGCGGGTGACATCTACGAGCAGTACTTC
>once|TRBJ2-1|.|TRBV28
CASSFSAGQKIYNEQFF
TGTGCCAGCAGTTTCTCGGCCGGACAGAAAATATACAATGAGCAGTTCTTC
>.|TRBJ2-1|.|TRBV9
CASSSWVERGEQFF
TGTGCCAGCAGCTCCTGGGTTGAAAGGGGTGAGCAGTTCTTC
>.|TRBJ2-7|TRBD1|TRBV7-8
CASSPTGTGRQYF
TGTGCCAGCAGCCCCACCGGGACAGGGAGGCAGTACTTC
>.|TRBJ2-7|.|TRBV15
CATSENRALSYEQYF
TGTGCCACCAGCGAAAACAGGGCCTTATCCTACGAGCAGTACTTC
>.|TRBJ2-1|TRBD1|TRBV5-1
CASKKGQGAYNEQFF
TGCGCCAGCAAGAAGGGACAGGGCGCCTACAATGAGCAGTTCTTC
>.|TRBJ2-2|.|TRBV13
CASSLISGELFF
TGTGCCAGCAGCTTAATTTCGGGGGAGCTGTTTTTT
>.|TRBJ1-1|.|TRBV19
CASSPTGNTEAFF
TGTGCCAGTAGTCCTACAGGGAACACTGAAGCTTTCTTT
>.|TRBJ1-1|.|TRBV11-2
CASSLARQELAFF
TGTGCCAGCAGCTTAGCAAGACAGGAGTTAGCTTTCTTT
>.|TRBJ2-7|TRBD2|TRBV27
CASKTSGDHEQYF
TGTGCCAGCAAAACTAGCGGGGATCACGAGCAGTACTTC
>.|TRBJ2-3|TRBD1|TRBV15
CATSREPFGTGVTDTQYF
TGTGCCACCAGCAGAGAGCCTTTCGGGACAGGGGTCACAGATACGCAGTATTTT
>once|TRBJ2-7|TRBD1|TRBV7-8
CASSSQGSTSYEQYF
TGTGCCAGCAGTTCACAGGGGAGCACGTCCTACGAGCAGTACTTC
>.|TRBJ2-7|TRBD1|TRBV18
CASTTGTGLYEQYF
TGTGCCAGCACGACCGGGACAGGGCTATACGAGCAGTACTTC
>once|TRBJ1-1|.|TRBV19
CASMRDIWGTEAFF
TGTGCCAGTATGAGGGACATCTGGGGGACTGAAGCTTTCTTT
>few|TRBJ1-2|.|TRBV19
CASSPPRGYEANYGYTF
TGTGCCAGTAGTCCTCCCCGGGGGTACGAAGCTAACTATGGCTACACCTTC
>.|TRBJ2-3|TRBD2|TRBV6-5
CASSYGPAGDTDTQYF
TGTGCCAGCAGTTACGGGCCAGCGGGGGACACAGATACGCAGTATTTT
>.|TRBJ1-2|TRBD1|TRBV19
CASTDIDRGAGYTF
TGTGCCAGTACCGATATCGACAGGGGAGCGGGCTACACCTTC
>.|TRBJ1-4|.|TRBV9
CASSATGATNEKLFF
TGTGCCAGCAGCGCCACCGGTGCAACTAATGAAAAACTGTTTTTT
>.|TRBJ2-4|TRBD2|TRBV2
CASTGRGGNIQYF
TGTGCCAGCACTGGGCGGGGGGGCAACATTCAGTACTTC
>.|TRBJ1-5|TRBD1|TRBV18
CASSPTGGGQGLLQPQHF
TGTGCCAGCTCACCAACGGGGGGTGGACAGGGGCTTCTTCAGCCCCAGCATTTT
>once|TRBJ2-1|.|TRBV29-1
CSARGRDYNEQFF
TGCAGCGCCCGAGGCCGGGACTACAATGAGCAGTTCTTC
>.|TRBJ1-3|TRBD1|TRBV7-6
CASSLGPNRGAWGNTIYF
TGTGCCAGCAGCTTAGGACCCAACAGGGGAGCATGGGGAAACACCATATATTTT
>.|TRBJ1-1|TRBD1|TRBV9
CASSEGTGWDTEAFF
TGTGCCAGCAGCGAGGGGACAGGGTGGGACACTGAAGCTTTCTTT
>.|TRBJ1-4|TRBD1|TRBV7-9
CASSSGTGDEKLFF
TGTGCCAGCAGCTCCGGGACAGGGGATGAAAAACTGTTTTTT
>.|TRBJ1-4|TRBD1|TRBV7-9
CASDQGANNEKLFF
TGTGCCAGCGACCAGGGGGCAAATAATGAAAAACTGTTTTTT
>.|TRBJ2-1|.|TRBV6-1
CASSGLPRRGEQFF
TGTGCCAGCAGTGGACTACCCCGGCGAGGTGAGCAGTTCTTC
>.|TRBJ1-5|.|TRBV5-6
CASSLRRAGAFQPQHF
TGTGCCAGCAGCTTGAGGAGGGCGGGCGCCTTCCAGCCCCAGCATTTT
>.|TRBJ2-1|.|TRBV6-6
CASSPPGVDEQFF
TGTGCCAGCAGTCCCCCGGGGGTGGACGAGCAGTTCTTC
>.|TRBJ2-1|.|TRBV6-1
CASSTPGQFF
TGTGCCAGCAGTACCCCCGGGCAGTTCTTC
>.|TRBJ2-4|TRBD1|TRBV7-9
CASSLVPGQGNIQYF
TGTGCCAGCAGCTTAGTACCGGGACAGGGAAACATTCAGTACTTC
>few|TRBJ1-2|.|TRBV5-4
CASTLRGNGYTF
TGTGCCAGCACACTAAGGGGAAATGGCTACACCTTC
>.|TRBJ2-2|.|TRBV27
CASSWTAYTGELFF
TGTGCCAGCAGTTGGACAGCATACACCGGGGAGCTGTTTTTT
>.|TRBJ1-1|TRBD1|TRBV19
CASSSSQGAWTEAFF
TGTGCCAGTAGTTCCTCACAGGGGGCCTGGACTGAAGCTTTCTTT